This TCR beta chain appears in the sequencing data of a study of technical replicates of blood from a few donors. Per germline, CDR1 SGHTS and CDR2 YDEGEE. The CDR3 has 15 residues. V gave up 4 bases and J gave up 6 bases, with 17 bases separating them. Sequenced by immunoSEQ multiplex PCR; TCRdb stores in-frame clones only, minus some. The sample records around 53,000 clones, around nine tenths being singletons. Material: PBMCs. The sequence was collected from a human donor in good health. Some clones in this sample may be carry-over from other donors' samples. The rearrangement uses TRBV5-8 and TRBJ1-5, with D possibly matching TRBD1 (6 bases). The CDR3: CASSPTGTGSQPQHF. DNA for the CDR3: TGTGCCAGCAGCCCGACAGGAACGGGGAGTCAGCCCCAGCATTTT.